The 19 T cell receptor beta chains presented below share a single source sample, sequenced in a study of blood T cell repertoires in COVID-19. Data came from immunoSEQ multiplex PCR; TCRdb stores just in-frame clones and leaves some out. Found here are about 160,000 clones, around 82% of them singletons; the top ten hold 7%. Sequencing input: peripheral blood. These receptors originate from a woman between 40 and 50 years old with COVID-19, enrolled during active disease.

In this sample, this clone turned up a few times. The chain is built from TRBV28 and TRBJ2-3; 9 bases map to TRBD1. V shed 4 bases and J 2 bases; nucleotides not matched to a gene: 13. The CDR3 length is 18 residues. The germline V gene has CDR1 MDHEN and CDR2 SYDVKM. The CDR3: CASSSQLTGGRPTDTQYF. As DNA, the CDR3 is TGTGCCAGCAGTTCCCAATTAACAGGGGGCAGGCCCACAGATACGCAGTATTTT.

V usage is TRBV14 and J usage is TRBJ1-3; D unresolved. The germline V gene encodes CDR1 SGHDN and CDR2 FVKESK. The CDR3 is made up of 15 amino acids. V was cut by 5 bases and J by 0 bases, with 11 bases left in between. The CDR3 region is CASSATGYSGNTIYF. Written as DNA, the CDR3 is TGTGCCAGCAGCGCTACCGGGTACTCTGGAAACACCATATATTTT.

This clone was observed a single time. The chain has TRBV4-1 and TRBJ1-5; TRBD1 is a possible D gene (5 bases). CDR3 length: 16 amino acids. The V end lost 3 bases, the J end lost 3 bases, and 15 bases lay between the germline ends. The germline gives CDR1 MGHRA, CDR2 YSYEKL. CDR3 protein: CASSHPQKGFNQPQHF. CDR3 bases: TGCGCCAGCAGCCATCCCCAGAAGGGGTTCAATCAGCCCCAGCATTTT.

This chain links TRBV4-1 with TRBJ2-3; tentative D call: TRBD1 (7 bases). V was pared by 0 bases and J by 4 bases, with 14 bases between. Germline CDR1 and CDR2: MGHRA and YSYEKL. CDR3 length equals 16 residues. The CDR3 sequence is CASSQDGGGASDTQYF. For the CDR3, the DNA is TGCGCCAGCAGCCAAGATGGAGGGGGCGCTTCAGATACGCAGTATTTT.

The V gene is TRBV18, the J gene TRBJ2-5; D is undetermined. Per the germline V gene, CDR1 is KGHSH and CDR2 is LQKENI. This CDR3 spans 14 amino acids. Trimming took 1 base from V and 1 from J, leaving 7 bases between them. CDR3 protein: CASSPLAAQETQYF. The CDR3 DNA reads TGTGCCAGCTCACCACTGGCGGCCCAAGAGACCCAGTACTTC.

This clone showed up just once. The J gene is TRBJ1-1, the V gene TRBV18, with 8 bases aligning to TRBD1. The V segment lost 5 bases and the J segment 4 bases; nucleotides outside the gene matches: 12. CDR1 KGHSH and CDR2 LQKENI come from the germline V gene. The CDR3 is made up of 16 amino acids. CDR3 region: CASSFQGAMTGTEAFF. CDR3 coding DNA: TGTGCCAGCTCATTCCAGGGGGCTATGACGGGCACTGAAGCTTTCTTT.

The chain combines TRBV29-1 with TRBJ2-3, with D hard to call. Looked up from germline, CDR1 is SQVTM and CDR2 is ANQGSEA. V lost 2 bases to trimming and J lost 6 bases, with 9 bases between them. The CDR3 covers 12 residues. CDR3 protein: CSVESGPDTQYF. The DNA of the CDR3 is TGCAGCGTTGAATCCGGTCCGGATACGCAGTATTTT.

This sequence joins TRBV7-9 and TRBJ2-3; D gene unclear. This CDR3 has 15 amino acids. Germline CDR1 reads SEHNR; CDR2 reads FQNEAQ (reference sequence). V was trimmed by 6 bases and J by 0 bases, leaving 13 bases between them. The CDR3 protein is CASSTTRYSTDTQYF. CDR3 nucleotides: TGTGCCAGCAGTACTACACGGTACAGCACAGATACGCAGTATTTT.

The chain uses TRBV3-1 (or the pseudogene TRBV3-2) and TRBJ1-1; 8 positions agree with TRBD1. Germline loops: CDR1 LGHDT, CDR2 YNNKEL (reference sequence). The CDR3 consists of 14 residues. V dropped 4 bases and J dropped 5; count of bases not matched to a gene: 6. Written as DNA, the CDR3 is TGTGCCAGCAGCCGGGGACAGGCGTGGACTGAAGCTTTCTTT. Protein: CASSRGQAWTEAFF.

This chain uses TRBV6-5 with TRBJ2-1, with a possible D match to TRBD2 (6 bases). The germline gives CDR1 MNHEY, CDR2 SVGAGI. V lost 6 bases and J lost 0, with 9 bases in between. This CDR3 spans 14 amino acids. As DNA, the CDR3 is TGTGCCAGCAGCGTTAGCGGCTCCTACAATGAGCAGTTCTTC. Its protein is CASSVSGSYNEQFF.

The chain employs TRBV4-1 and TRBJ2-2; D perhaps matches TRBD2 (5 bases). The CDR3 runs 15 residues. CDR1 MGHRA and CDR2 YSYEKL come from the germline V gene. V lost 3 bases and J lost 4, with 12 bases in between. The CDR3 DNA is TGCGCCAGCAGCCAGATAGGAGAGGGCACCGGGGAGCTGTTTTTT. Its protein product is CASSQIGEGTGELFF.

J is TRBJ2-4 and V is TRBV10-1, with 9 bases fitting TRBD1. There are 13 residues in the CDR3. V trimming: 5 bases; J trimming: 9 bases; junction bases outside the gene matches: 5. Per the germline V gene, CDR1 is WNHNN and CDR2 is SYGVQD (reference sequence). CDR3 amino acids: CASSLGQGTIQYF. The CDR3 DNA is TGCGCCAGCAGTCTGGGACAGGGAACCATTCAGTACTTC.

This sequence joins TRBV10-2 and TRBJ2-1; 14 bases agree with TRBD2. Germline lookup yields CDR1 WSHSY and CDR2 SAAADI. Losses at the gene ends were 8 bases for V and 1 base for J; bases not matched to a gene: 10. CDR3 length: 18 residues. The CDR3 loop is CASDSGTSGGSSYNEQFF. CDR3 nucleotides: TGCGCCAGCGATTCCGGGACTAGCGGGGGTTCATCCTACAATGAGCAGTTCTTC.

The rearrangement uses TRBV2 and TRBJ2-7; perhaps TRBD1 as D (6 bases). With 5 bases removed from V and 3 bases from J, the gap between germline ends came to 11 bases. The germline V gene encodes CDR1 SNHLY and CDR2 FYNNEI. This CDR3 has 13 residues. DNA of the CDR3: TGTGCCAGCAGTTGGGACACATACTACGAGCAGTACGTC. It is translated as CASSWDTYYEQYV.

The chain uses TRBV25-1 and TRBJ1-1; the match to TRBD1 covers 8 bases. The germline gives CDR1 MGHDK, CDR2 SYGVNS. This CDR3 spans 14 amino acids. V lost 3 bases, J lost 6 bases, and 6 bases stayed unmatched. The CDR3: CASSEDRVGAEAFF. For the CDR3, the DNA is TGTGCCAGCAGTGAGGACAGGGTGGGGGCTGAAGCTTTCTTT. Supplemented by reference TRBV25-1 and TRBJ1-1, the full variable domain reads EADIYQTPRYLVIGTGKKITLECSQTMGHDKMYWYQQDPGMELHLIHYSYGVNSTEKGDLSSESTVSRIRTEHFPLTLESARPSHTSQYLCASSEDRVGAEAFFGQGTRLTVV.

The V call is TRBV19, the J call TRBJ2-3; no reliable D call. There are 16 residues in the CDR3. The germline V and J ends were trimmed by 6 bases and 1 base, with 17 bases remaining between them. Germline CDR1 LNHDA, CDR2 SQIVND (reference sequence). The DNA for the CDR3 is TGTGCCAGTAGGGTGTCTCCAGAGCTAGGCACAGATACGCAGTATTTT. This codes for CASRVSPELGTDTQYF.

The chain has TRBV27 and TRBJ2-7; D not certain. CDR3 size: 11 residues. The germline V gene encodes CDR1 MNHEY and CDR2 SMNVEV (reference sequence). The V gene lost 6 bases and the J gene lost 3 bases, with 6 bases spanning the gap. The CDR3 protein is CASRNFYEQYF. The DNA for the CDR3 is TGTGCCAGCAGGAACTTCTACGAGCAGTACTTC.

The rearrangement uses TRBV11-3 and TRBJ2-2; 8 positions match TRBD2. V lost 5 bases and J lost 9; bases outside the gene matches: 8. Germline V gives CDR1 SGHNT, CDR2 YENEEA. This CDR3 is 14 amino acids long. In DNA form, the CDR3 reads TGTGCCAGCAGCCCGGGAAGCGGGAGTCGGGAGCTGTTTTTT. Its translation: CASSPGSGSRELFF.

This chain connects TRBV2 to TRBJ2-1; D might be TRBD2 (6 bases). The germline V gene encodes CDR1 SNHLY and CDR2 FYNNEI. This CDR3 region has 20 residues. Deletions cut 0 bases from V and 0 bases from J, with 21 bases between. CDR3 protein: CASSEAEGVEGGLSYNEQFF. The CDR3 DNA is TGTGCCAGCAGTGAAGCTGAGGGTGTGGAGGGAGGCCTCTCCTACAATGAGCAGTTCTTC.